This TCR beta chain was sequenced in a study of CD8+ T cells in alopecia areata. Investigators isolated RNA and reverse transcribed it into cDNA to act as the sequencing template. This table comes from immunoSEQ multiplex PCR, and its TCRdb copy is limited to in-frame clones, with some not included. Among 110,000 to 150,000 clones listed, around 58% were seen once. This clone has a handful of counts. With 0 bases removed from V and 5 bases from J, the gap between germline ends came to 13 bases. Germline lookup yields CDR1 MNHNY and CDR2 SVGAGI (reference sequence). The CDR3 contains 15 residues. The investigators collected lesional scalp punch biopsies and peripheral blood from alopecia areata patients.

The chain recombines TRBV6-6 with TRBJ1-1; D ambiguous. The sequence was obtained from a human donor with alopecia areata. The specimen was CD4+ T cells sorted from blood, collected at week 0. The CDR3 nucleotides read TGTGCCAGCAGTTACTCGAGGACTATACGGACTGAAGCTTTCTTT. Encoded protein: CASSYSRTIRTEAFF.